The entry that follows covers one T cell receptor beta chain sequence. Time point: baseline pretreatment blood. Treatment reported: 15 Gy SBRT to primary tumor, nephrectomy 4 weeks later. The data were taken from a study of radiation and T cells in renal cell carcinoma. Germline CDR1 WNHNN, CDR2 SYGVQD (reference sequence). Losses at the gene ends were 5 bases for V and 4 bases for J; bases not matched to a gene: 4. This CDR3 is built from 13 residues. This table comes from immunoSEQ multiplex PCR, and its TCRdb copy is limited to in-frame clones, with some not included. The sample has some 110,000 clones; 82% are singletons.

The genes are TRBV10-1 and TRBJ1-1, with 7 bases aligning to TRBD1. The TCR originated in an older woman with renal cell carcinoma. This specimen consisted of blood, obtained from a patient whose treatment included radiotherapy and nephrectomy. Written as DNA, the CDR3 is TGCGCCAGCAGTCAGACAGGGAGCACTGAAGCTTTCTTT. It is translated as CASSQTGSTEAFF.